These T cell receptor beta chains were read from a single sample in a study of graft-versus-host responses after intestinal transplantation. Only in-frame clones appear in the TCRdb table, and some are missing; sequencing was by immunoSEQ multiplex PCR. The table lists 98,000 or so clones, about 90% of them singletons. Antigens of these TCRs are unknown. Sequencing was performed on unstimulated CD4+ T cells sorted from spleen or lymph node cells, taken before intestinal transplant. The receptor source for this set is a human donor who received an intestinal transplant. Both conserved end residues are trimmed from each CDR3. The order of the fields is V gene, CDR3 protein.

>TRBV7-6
ASSPQGGGGYEQY
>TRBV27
ASRVDRGAIEAF
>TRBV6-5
ASSLDFNQPQH
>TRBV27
ASSLKGDSYEQY
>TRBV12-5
ASGLVTGWVTGELF
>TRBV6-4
ASSDNEKRQYRFTDTQY
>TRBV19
ASNMRAGTTVYGYT
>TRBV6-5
AIAGTLNTGELF
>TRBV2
ASSRDRGSTDTQY
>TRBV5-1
ASSLGDRGYGYT
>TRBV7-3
ASSAISGSGGNEQF
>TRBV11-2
ASSLDSLSREQF
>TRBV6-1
ASRTSIKDTQY
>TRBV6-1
ASTRTSSGEQF
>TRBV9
ASSLTGTGSDGYT
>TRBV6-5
ASSAPGQLSYEQY
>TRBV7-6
ASSFASGINEQF
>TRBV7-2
ASSLDQMSYEQY
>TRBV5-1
ASSLDTRLAGNQETQY
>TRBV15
ATSRIPGQATYEQY
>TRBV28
ASSLRIPGQGLNEQF
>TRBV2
ASRESLSNQPQH
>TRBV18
ASSPWTGVTGELF
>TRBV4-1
ASSLLAGAADTQY
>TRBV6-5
ASSYRYDTGELF
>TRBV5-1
ARSLGGTGNNEQF
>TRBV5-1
ASRGTSGETQY
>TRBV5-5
ASSRTSGTSSYNEQF
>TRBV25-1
ASSERNYGYT
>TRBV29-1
SVLTGVAKNIQY
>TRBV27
ASSFRTGGLTEAF
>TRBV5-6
ASSLEGLQPQH
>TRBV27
ASSLDRFTKLF
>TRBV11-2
ASSSISGRAINEQF
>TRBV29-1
SVSYGGSGTDTQY
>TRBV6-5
ASSYYRDRGYEQY
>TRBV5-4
ASSWTSGPQETQY
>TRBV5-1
ASSSTASYGYT
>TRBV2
ASSQQGAFEFSNQPQH